This TCR beta chain came from a study of beta chain features in type 1 diabetes (dated by TCRdb to 2017 to 2018). Context from the whole study: No differences in mean age, gender distribution, total cell number or subset yield were found between patients and healthy donors. In the study, TCRB repertoires of sorted circulating CD4+ T cell subsets from recently diagnosed type 1 diabetes patients were compared with those of matched healthy donors. Whereas all 30 or so donors provided naive and central memory subsets, regulatory and stem cell-like memory subsets were isolated from just 8 patients and roughly eight healthy donors. A total of over 95,000,000 sorted cells were examined across all samples, and RNA yield correlated strongly with the number of cells per subset.

Each donor gave one peripheral blood draw, about 100 mL on average, collected into heparinised tubes. A BD FACSAria II and a panel including CD45RO, CCR7, CD25, CD127, CD95 and CD27 were used to sort naive, central memory, regulatory and stem cell-like memory CD4+ T cells. Purity was above 95% for every sorted population. Right away, PBMCs were isolated by Lymphoprep density gradient centrifugation and were stained directly, with no culture step. Samples were stained and sorted in pairs, with one healthy donor and one patient per experiment, so that batch effects were minimized. Inclusive of the bounding cysteine and phenylalanine, the CDR3 is 12 residues long. The retained sequence is limited to the CDR3, 36 bases, with the frame set at the first base. Between the V and J ends, shortened by 4 bases and 8 bases respectively, the junction contains 11 bases. The germline V gene (reference sequence) yields LNHNV for CDR1 and YYDKDF for CDR2.

As to this clone: Its antigen remains unidentified. No much larger clone exists at a distance of one base, and base qualities are not known.

The High Capacity cDNA Reverse Transcription Kit was used to reverse transcribe all of the isolated RNA, meaning that expressed TCRB transcripts were what got sequenced. Naive, central memory and regulatory T cell samples underwent deep immunoSEQ sequencing, averaging around 4 million total reads per sample. Sorted cells were lysed in RLT buffer and RNA was extracted with DNase-treated RNeasy Micro or Mini kits, depending on cell number. Each cell subset was processed on its own to prevent cross-contamination, while patient and healthy donor samples were processed together. TCRB sequences were amplified from cDNA with the immunoSEQ multiplex PCR, producing 87-bp fragments spanning the CDR3 region. The amplicons were sequenced using the Illumina HiSeq platform. As for how the authors treated the data: Synthetic template baselines were used to correct PCR bias computationally, reads within Hamming distance 2 were collapsed together, and singletons that could not be merged were discarded. Reads were aligned to IMGT to assign V, D and J genes, CDR3 length, and insertions or deletions at six rearrangement sites. Within each subset, clonotype counts were normalized to sorted cell number, and only after that were true diversity and Gini coefficients computed with the tcR R package. The overlap coefficient, calculated on TCRB nucleotide sequences, was used to measure repertoire sharing. As a proxy for the pre-selection repertoire, out-of-frame TCRB sequences from naive cells were analyzed. The table comes from immuneACCESS by way of TCRdb, which keeps in-frame sequences with V and J called. Part of the clones is missing from these tables; in studies checked, under half for an unresolved V gene and the rest for unknown reasons. Clone size and the V and J calls come from that table; the DNA yielded D and trimming. This sample gives 350,000 or so clones in total; 20% of them show up just once. The ten largest clones take up around 0.044% of the sample.

Study-level results and caveats: Shorter templates might have been favored by PCR, but patient and control samples were amplified and corrected together, so both groups would have been affected equally by any skew. Only small numbers of individuals were included in the HLA sub-analyses, which left unresolved whether HLA type had any influence on TCRB rearrangement. Because cDNA was sequenced instead of genomic DNA, highly expressing activated cells could be over-represented, though the groups showed no difference in activation or CD3 levels. Patients with type 1 diabetes made fewer insertions and deleted more nucleotides at VDJ recombination sites, implying thymic rearrangement abnormalities. Type 1 diabetes patients showed a moderate but significant shortening of TCRB CDR3 length in all four CD4+ subsets. Naive, central memory and regulatory TCRB repertoires appeared to be more similar among patients than among healthy donors.

The receptor's source is a young woman in good health. The material sequenced was naive CD4+ T cells from blood. This specimen's cell subset or site label, per the study, means: true naive CD4+ T cells. This chain joins TRBV15 to TRBJ1-2; confidence is insufficient to name the D gene. The DNA reads as follows: TGTGCCACCAGCAAGAGGACGGGAGGCTACACCTTC. Translation gives CATSKRTGGYTF.